This T cell receptor beta chain appears in the sequencing data of a study of CD8+CD57+ T cells in acquired aplastic anemia. Study as a whole: Recorded DNA amounts for sorted CD4+ and CD8+ cells had an average of 3.2 ug. General study findings and limits: Simpson's diversity of CD8+ cells was not significantly different in patients compared with controls. Comparison of patients with controls identified 25 to 35 shared CD8+ CDR3 sequences.

A few counts support this clonotype. No antigen is known for it. CDR3 length: 16 residues. V lost 5 bases to trimming and J lost 2 bases; unmatched junction nucleotides: 11. CDR1 is SGHTA, CDR2 FQGNSA, per germline. Genomic DNA constituted the template upon which TCR beta VDJ and CDR3 profiling was performed. Using its own MiXCR run on the reads, TCRdb lists one record per CDR3 protein. There are 150,000 to 200,000 distinct CDR3 sequences in the sample; 64% occur only once, and 46% lies in the top ten. The origin of this receptor is a human donor with severe aplastic anemia or a healthy control (not recorded which). The sequenced sample was sorted CD4+, CD8+, or CD8+CD57+ T cells (not recorded which) from PBMCs. J is TRBJ2-7 and V is TRBV7-2; 8 nucleotides agree with TRBD2. CDR3 in amino acids: CASSAHQSGGPYEQYF. CDR3 DNA: TGTGCCAGCAGCGCTCACCAGTCGGGGGGGCCCTACGAGCAGTACTTC.